Each of the 23 T cell receptor beta chains below was sequenced from the same sample in a study of control samples from healthy donors and cancer patients. The protocol was immunoSEQ multiplex PCR, while the TCRdb copy is restricted to in-frame clones and leaves out a portion. The sample shows just under 75,000 clones, about 90% of them seen only once. The specimen was blood. The receptors originated from a woman aged 45-60 years in good health.

This clone came up once. This chain uses TRBV19 with TRBJ2-4; D may match TRBD1 or TRBD2 (5 bases each). The germline V gene encodes CDR1 LNHDA and CDR2 SQIVND (reference sequence). CDR3 length: 15 residues. Trimming left V 9 bases short and J 13 bases short, with 28 bases between. CDR3 coding DNA: TGTGCCAGCACTGCAGAAGGGGCGAGAGGGTCCAAACAGTACTTC. Translated: CASTAEGARGSKQYF.

The V call is TRBV9, the J call TRBJ2-5, with 11 nucleotides matching TRBD1. The CDR3 extends over 16 amino acids. From germline, CDR1 is SGDLS and CDR2 YYNGEE. V dropped 4 bases and J dropped 5; count of bases not matched to a gene: 10. The CDR3 region has the DNA TGTGCCAGCAGCTCCCAAGGACAGGGGGCGTGGGAGACCCAGTACTTC. Its protein product is CASSSQGQGAWETQYF.

The chain links TRBV3-1 (or the pseudogene TRBV3-2) to TRBJ2-1; no clear D. The length of the CDR3 is 11 residues. CDR1 is LGHDT, CDR2 YNNKEL, per germline (reference sequence). The V gene lost 2 bases and the J gene lost 9 bases, with 5 bases spanning the gap. CDR3 protein: CASSQLGEQFF. CDR3 DNA sequence: TGTGCCAGCAGCCAATTGGGTGAGCAGTTCTTC.

This clone showed up just a few times. The rearrangement joins TRBV7-3 to TRBJ2-3, with 7 bases identical to TRBD2. The V gene end was trimmed by 4 bases and the J gene end by 5 bases; junction bases not matched to a gene: 6. Germline CDR1 is SGHTA and CDR2 is FQGTGA. The CDR3 spans 14 residues. The CDR3 loop is CASSSGLDRDTQYF. CDR3 bases: TGTGCCAGCAGCTCCGGACTAGATCGAGATACGCAGTATTTT.

The V gene is TRBV5-4, the J gene TRBJ2-7, with D possibly being TRBD1 or TRBD2 (5 bases each). The CDR3 loop spans 16 amino acids. The V gene's germline CDR1 is SGHNT and CDR2 YYREEE (reference sequence). V was trimmed by 4 bases and J by 0 bases, leaving 17 bases between them. CDR3 sequence: CASSPVPGAASYEQYF. DNA of the CDR3: TGTGCCAGCAGCCCTGTGCCCGGGGCAGCCTCCTACGAGCAGTACTTC.

The chain links TRBV2 to TRBJ2-3; 7 nucleotides agree with TRBD1. There are 18 residues in the CDR3. Germline-derived CDR1 and CDR2 are SNHLY and FYNNEI. V was pared by 6 bases and J by 2 bases, with 17 bases of the junction left unmatched. The CDR3 nucleotides read TGTGCCAGCAGACCCGGGGCAGGGGGAACCCTAATCACAGATACGCAGTATTTT. It codes for CASRPGAGGTLITDTQYF.

J is TRBJ2-1 and V is TRBV24-1; 8 positions match TRBD2. From germline, CDR1 is KGHDR and CDR2 SFDVKD. J lost 4 bases, V lost 10 bases, and 11 bases had no gene match. CDR3 size: 15 residues. The CDR3 loop is CATSQWLAGYNEQFF. The CDR3 DNA follows: TGTGCCACTAGCCAGTGGCTAGCGGGTTACAATGAGCAGTTCTTC.

This rearrangement joins TRBV5-1 to TRBJ2-7; tentatively, D is TRBD2 (6 bases). This CDR3 region has 16 residues. Germline V gene sequence: CDR1 SGHRS, CDR2 YFSETQ. Trimming pared 0 bases from V and 5 bases from J, leaving 18 bases between. Here the CDR3 reads CASSLGRALPSHEQYF. The DNA for the CDR3 is TGCGCCAGCAGCTTGGGGAGGGCACTACCTTCTCACGAGCAGTACTTC.

This clone appeared a few times. This chain joins TRBV7-8 and TRBJ2-7; 7 nucleotides line up with TRBD2. The CDR3 has 15 residues. The germline CDR1 and CDR2 sequences are SGHVS and FQNEAQ. The V segment lost 2 bases and the J segment 4 bases; nucleotides outside the gene matches: 8. CDR3 sequence reads: CASSLIRTGGYEQYF. The CDR3 DNA sequence: TGTGCCAGCAGCTTAATAAGGACGGGGGGTTACGAGCAGTACTTC.

V usage is TRBV27 and J usage is TRBJ2-7; TRBD2 matches 9 bases. V shed 4 bases, J shed 6 bases, and the junction held 4 bases outside the gene matches. The CDR3 is made up of 13 amino acids. Per germline, CDR1 MNHEY and CDR2 SMNVEV (reference sequence). CDR3 DNA: TGTGCCAGCAGTTCTAGCGGGAACGGCGAGCAGTACTTC. It specifies CASSSSGNGEQYF.

The rearrangement uses TRBV10-2 and TRBJ2-6; D remains ambiguous. The CDR3 consists of 15 residues. Trimming pared 6 bases from V and 0 bases from J, leaving 9 bases between. Germline values: CDR1 WSHSY, CDR2 SAAADI. The CDR3 region has the DNA TGCGCCAGCAGAAACATGGTCTCTGGGGCCAACGTCCTGACTTTC. It specifies CASRNMVSGANVLTF.

A single count supports this clone. The genes are TRBV9 and TRBJ2-1; 7 nucleotides align to TRBD2. V dropped 0 bases and J dropped 2; count of bases not matched to a gene: 5. This CDR3 has 16 amino acids. CDR1 is SGDLS and CDR2 is YYNGEE in the germline V gene. Here the CDR3 DNA reads TGTGCCAGCAGCGTAGAATTAGGACTAGCCTACAATGAGCAGTTCTTC. Protein sequence: CASSVELGLAYNEQFF.

V gene TRBV30 combines with J gene TRBJ2-5; D remains unclear. Trimming left V 0 bases short and J 2 bases short, with 10 bases between. The CDR3 runs to 14 residues. Germline V gives CDR1 GTSNPN, CDR2 SVGIG (reference sequence). CDR3 coding DNA: TGTGCCTGGAGTGTCGGGTCGGATCAAGAGACCCAGTACTTC. This codes for CAWSVGSDQETQYF.

The rearrangement links TRBV6-5 to TRBJ2-1; possible D gene TRBD2, 6 bases. The CDR3 has 12 amino acids. Trimming removed 2 bases at V and 7 bases at J, with 6 bases between. The germline V gene has CDR1 MNHEY and CDR2 SVGAGI. CDR3 in DNA: TGTGCCAGCAGTTACCGGGGGAATGAGCAGTTCTTC. Its protein product is CASSYRGNEQFF.

In its sample, this clone was seen once. The rearrangement uses TRBV11-3 and TRBJ1-1; D is perhaps TRBD1 (5 bases). The length of the CDR3 is 15 residues. V lost 5 bases and J lost 3, with 16 bases in between. CDR1 and CDR2 (germline): SGHNT, YENEEA. CDR3 region: CASSPGGTGDTEAFF. The CDR3 DNA is TGTGCCAGCAGCCCCGGTGGGACTGGAGACACTGAAGCTTTCTTT.

The V and J genes are TRBV6-2 or TRBV6-3 and TRBJ2-5; D ambiguous. Trimming shortened V by 2 bases and J by 6 bases, and 7 bases separated the two germline ends. This CDR3 spans 12 amino acids. The germline V gene encodes CDR1 MNHEY and CDR2 SVGEGT. CDR3 protein: CASSYTAQTQYF. In DNA, the CDR3 is TGTGCCAGCAGTTACACAGCGCAGACCCAGTACTTC.

The chain is built from TRBV6-2 or TRBV6-3 and TRBJ2-7; D not resolved. Trimming shortened V by 5 bases and J by 0 bases, and 2 bases separated the two germline ends. CDR3 length: 11 residues. Germline CDR1 is MNHEY and CDR2 is SVGEGT. The CDR3 nucleotides read TGTGCCAGCAGTCCCTCCTACGAGCAGTACTTC. Translated, it gives CASSPSYEQYF.

This clone was seen a single time. This sequence joins TRBV4-1 and TRBJ1-4; 7 bases map to TRBD1. Germline V lookup: CDR1 MGHRA, CDR2 YSYEKL. V was pared by 2 bases and J by 8 bases, with 8 bases of the junction left unmatched. The CDR3 is 15 amino acids. This CDR3 is CASSQLQGGWEKLFF. In DNA, the CDR3 is TGCGCCAGCAGCCAACTCCAGGGGGGTTGGGAAAAACTGTTTTTT.

The chain joins TRBV9 to TRBJ1-2; the match to TRBD1 covers 9 bases. CDR1 and CDR2 from the germline V gene are SGDLS and YYNGEE. V was clipped by 3 bases and J by 7 bases; unmatched bases: 10. The CDR3 length is 15 residues. As DNA, the CDR3 is TGTGCCAGCAGCGCTACGGACAGGGGCCTCCTTGGCTACACCTTC. Translated, it gives CASSATDRGLLGYTF.

The chain couples TRBV9 to TRBJ2-3; possible D gene TRBD2, 6 bases. Per the germline V gene, CDR1 is SGDLS and CDR2 is YYNGEE. The CDR3 is 13 residues long. V was cut by 2 bases and J by 6 bases, with 10 bases left in between. CDR3 in amino acids: CASSVSGDDTQYF. The CDR3 DNA follows: TGTGCCAGCAGCGTTTCGGGAGACGATACGCAGTATTTT.

The gene calls are TRBV7-3 and TRBJ2-1, with D perhaps matching TRBD1 (6 bases). CDR3 size: 14 residues. The germline V gene encodes CDR1 SGHTA and CDR2 FQGTGA. Deletions cut 5 bases from V and 10 bases from J, with 18 bases between. The chain's CDR3 is CASSLQGTSYEQFF. The DNA for the CDR3 is TGTGCCAGCAGCCTCCAGGGGACGTCTTACGAGCAGTTCTTC.

The V and J genes are TRBV5-5 and TRBJ1-1; D possibly corresponds to TRBD1 (6 bases). Germline V gene data show CDR1 as SGHKS and CDR2 as YYEKEE (reference sequence). Trimming cost V 4 bases and J 0 bases, with 22 bases left between them. The CDR3 has 18 amino acids. The CDR3: CASSHTDRTPPMNTEAFF. The CDR3 DNA reads TGTGCCAGCAGCCATACTGACAGGACTCCTCCGATGAACACTGAAGCTTTCTTT.

This clone has a single count. The CDR3 spells CASSPAGRLGTQYF. For the CDR3, the DNA is TGTGCCAGCAGCCCTGCCGGGAGGCTGGGGACCCAGTACTTC. The J gene is TRBJ2-5, the V gene TRBV27, with 7 bases lining up with TRBD2. This CDR3 has 14 residues. Per germline, CDR1 MNHEY and CDR2 SMNVEV (reference sequence). V dropped 6 bases and J dropped 7; count of bases not matched to a gene: 11.